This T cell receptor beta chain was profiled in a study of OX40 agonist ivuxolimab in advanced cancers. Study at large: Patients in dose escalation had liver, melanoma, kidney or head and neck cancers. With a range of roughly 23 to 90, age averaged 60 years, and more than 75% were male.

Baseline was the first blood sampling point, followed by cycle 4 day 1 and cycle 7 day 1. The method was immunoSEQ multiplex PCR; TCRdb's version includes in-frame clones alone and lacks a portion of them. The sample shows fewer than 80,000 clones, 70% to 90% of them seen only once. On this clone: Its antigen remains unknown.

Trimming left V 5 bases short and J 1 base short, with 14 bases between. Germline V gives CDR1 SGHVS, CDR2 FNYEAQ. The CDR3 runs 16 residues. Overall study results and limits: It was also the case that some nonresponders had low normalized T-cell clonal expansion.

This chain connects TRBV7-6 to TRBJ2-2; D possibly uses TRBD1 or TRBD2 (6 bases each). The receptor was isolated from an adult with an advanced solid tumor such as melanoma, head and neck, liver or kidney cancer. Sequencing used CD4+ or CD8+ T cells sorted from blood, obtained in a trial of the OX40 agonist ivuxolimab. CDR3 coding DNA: TGTGCCAGCAGCCCCTCGGGGGCCCAGAACACCGGGGAGCTGTTTTTT. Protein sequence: CASSPSGAQNTGELFF.